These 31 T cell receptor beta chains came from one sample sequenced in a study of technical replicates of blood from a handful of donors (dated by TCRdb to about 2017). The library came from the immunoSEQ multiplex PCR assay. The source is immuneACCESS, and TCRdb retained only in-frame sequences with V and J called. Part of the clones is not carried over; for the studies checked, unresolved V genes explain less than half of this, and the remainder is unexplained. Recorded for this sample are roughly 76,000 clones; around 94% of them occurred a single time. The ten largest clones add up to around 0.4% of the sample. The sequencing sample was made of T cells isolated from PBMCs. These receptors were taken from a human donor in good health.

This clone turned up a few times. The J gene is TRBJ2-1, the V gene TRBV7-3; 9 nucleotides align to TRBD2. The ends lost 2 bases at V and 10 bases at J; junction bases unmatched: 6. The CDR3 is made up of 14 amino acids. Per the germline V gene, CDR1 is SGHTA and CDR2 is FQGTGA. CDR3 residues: CASSLAGGPREQFF. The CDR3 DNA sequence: TGTGCCAGCAGCTTAGCGGGAGGGCCGCGGGAGCAGTTCTTC. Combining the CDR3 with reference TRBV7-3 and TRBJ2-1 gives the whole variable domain GAGVSQTPSNKVTEKGKYVELRCDPISGHTALYWYRQSLGQGPEFLIYFQGTGAADDSGLPNDRFFAVRPEGSVSTLKIQRTERGDSAVYLCASSLAGGPREQFFGPGTRLTVL.

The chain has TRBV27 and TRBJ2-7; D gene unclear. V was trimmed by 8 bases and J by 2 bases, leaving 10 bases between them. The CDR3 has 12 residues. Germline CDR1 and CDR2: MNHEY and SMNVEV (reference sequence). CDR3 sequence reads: CASRVSPYEQYF. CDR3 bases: TGTGCCAGCCGGGTGAGTCCCTACGAGCAGTACTTC.

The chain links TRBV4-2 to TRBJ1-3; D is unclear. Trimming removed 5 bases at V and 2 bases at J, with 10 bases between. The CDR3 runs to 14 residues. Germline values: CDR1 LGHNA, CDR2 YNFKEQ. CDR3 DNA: TGTGCCAGCAGCTCCGACATGGCTGGAAACACCATATATTTT. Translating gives CASSSDMAGNTIYF.

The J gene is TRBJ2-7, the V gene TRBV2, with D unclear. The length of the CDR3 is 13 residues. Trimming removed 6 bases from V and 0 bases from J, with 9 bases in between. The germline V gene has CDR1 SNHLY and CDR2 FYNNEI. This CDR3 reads CASRAVSSYEQYF. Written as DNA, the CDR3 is TGTGCCAGCAGGGCGGTCAGCTCCTACGAGCAGTACTTC.

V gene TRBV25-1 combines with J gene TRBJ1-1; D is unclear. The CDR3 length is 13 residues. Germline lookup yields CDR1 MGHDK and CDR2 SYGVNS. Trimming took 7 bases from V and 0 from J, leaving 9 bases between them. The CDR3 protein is CASTGSVNTEAFF. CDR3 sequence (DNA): TGTGCCAGCACAGGATCGGTGAACACTGAAGCTTTCTTT.

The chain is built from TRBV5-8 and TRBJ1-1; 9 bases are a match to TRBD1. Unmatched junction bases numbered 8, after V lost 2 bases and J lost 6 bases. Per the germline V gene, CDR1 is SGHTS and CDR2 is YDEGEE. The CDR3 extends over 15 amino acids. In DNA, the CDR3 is TGTGCCAGCAGCTTTAATTGGGACAGGGTCTCTGAAGCTTTCTTT. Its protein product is CASSFNWDRVSEAFF.

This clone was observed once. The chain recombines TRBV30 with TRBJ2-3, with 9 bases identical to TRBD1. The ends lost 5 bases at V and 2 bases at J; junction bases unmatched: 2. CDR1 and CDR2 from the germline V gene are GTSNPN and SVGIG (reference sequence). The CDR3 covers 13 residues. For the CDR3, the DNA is TGTGCCTGGCTACAGGGGGCCACAGATACGCAGTATTTT. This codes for CAWLQGATDTQYF.

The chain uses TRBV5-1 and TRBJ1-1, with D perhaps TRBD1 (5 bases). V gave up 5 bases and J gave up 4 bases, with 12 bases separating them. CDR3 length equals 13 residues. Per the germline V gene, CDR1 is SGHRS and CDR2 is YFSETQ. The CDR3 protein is CASSPQGGTEAFF. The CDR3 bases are TGCGCCAGCAGTCCTCAGGGAGGCACTGAAGCTTTCTTT.

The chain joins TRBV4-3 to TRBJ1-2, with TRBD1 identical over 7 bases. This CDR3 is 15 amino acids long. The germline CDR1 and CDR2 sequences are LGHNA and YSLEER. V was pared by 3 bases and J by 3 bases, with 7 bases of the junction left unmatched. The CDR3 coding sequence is TGCGCCAGCAGCCATGAACAGGGGCCCTACTATGGCTACACCTTC. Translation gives CASSHEQGPYYGYTF.

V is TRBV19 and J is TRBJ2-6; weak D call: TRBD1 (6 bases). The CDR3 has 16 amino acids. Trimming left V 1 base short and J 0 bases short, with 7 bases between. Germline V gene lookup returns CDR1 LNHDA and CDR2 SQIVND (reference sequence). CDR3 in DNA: TGTGCCAGTAGTATAGGAGGGGGCTCTGGGGCCAACGTCCTGACTTTC. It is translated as CASSIGGGSGANVLTF.

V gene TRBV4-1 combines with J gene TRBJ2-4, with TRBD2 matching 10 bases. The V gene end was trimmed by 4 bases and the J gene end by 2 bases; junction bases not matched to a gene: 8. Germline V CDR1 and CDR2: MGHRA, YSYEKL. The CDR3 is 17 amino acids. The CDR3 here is CASSPPGSGRSKNIQYF. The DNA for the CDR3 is TGCGCCAGCAGCCCCCCGGGTAGCGGGAGGTCCAAAAACATTCAGTACTTC.

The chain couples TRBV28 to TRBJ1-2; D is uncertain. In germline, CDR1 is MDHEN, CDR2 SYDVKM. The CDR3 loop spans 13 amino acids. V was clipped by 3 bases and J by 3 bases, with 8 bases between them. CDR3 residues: CASSLSIDYGYTF. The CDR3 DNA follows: TGTGCCAGCAGTTTGTCCATTGACTATGGCTACACCTTC.

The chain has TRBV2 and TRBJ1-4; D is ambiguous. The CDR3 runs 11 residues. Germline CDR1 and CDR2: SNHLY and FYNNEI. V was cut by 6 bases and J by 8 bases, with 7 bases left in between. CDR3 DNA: TGTGCCAGCAGGCGGAGGGAAAAACTGTTTTTT. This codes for CASRRREKLFF.

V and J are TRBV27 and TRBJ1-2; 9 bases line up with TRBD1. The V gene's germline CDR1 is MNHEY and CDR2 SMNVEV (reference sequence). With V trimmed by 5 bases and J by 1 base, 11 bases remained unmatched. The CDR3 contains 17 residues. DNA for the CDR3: TGTGCCAGCAGTGTGGGACAGGGCCAAGTTTTTAACTATGGCTACACCTTC. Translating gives CASSVGQGQVFNYGYTF.

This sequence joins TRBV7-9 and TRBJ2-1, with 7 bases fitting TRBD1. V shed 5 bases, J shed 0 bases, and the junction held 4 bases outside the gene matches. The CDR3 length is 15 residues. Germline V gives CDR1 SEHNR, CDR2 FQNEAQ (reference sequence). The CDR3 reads CASSATGVSYNEQFF. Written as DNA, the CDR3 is TGTGCCAGCAGCGCAACAGGGGTCTCCTACAATGAGCAGTTCTTC. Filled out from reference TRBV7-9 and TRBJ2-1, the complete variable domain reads DTGVSQNPRHKITKRGQNVTFRCDPISEHNRLYWYRQTLGQGPEFLTYFQNEAQLEKSRLLSDRFSAERPKGSFSTLEIQRTEQGDSAMYLCASSATGVSYNEQFFGPGTRLTVL.

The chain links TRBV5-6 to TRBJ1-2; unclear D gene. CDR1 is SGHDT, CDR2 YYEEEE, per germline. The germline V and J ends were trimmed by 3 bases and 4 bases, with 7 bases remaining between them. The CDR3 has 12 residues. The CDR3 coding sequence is TGTGCCAGCAGCTCCGGGGTCTATGGCTACACCTTC. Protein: CASSSGVYGYTF. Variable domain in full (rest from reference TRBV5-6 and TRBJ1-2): DAGVTQSPTHLIKTRGQQVTLRCSPKSGHDTVSWYQQALGQGPQFIFQYYEEEERQRGNFPDRFSGHQFPNYSSELNVNALLLGDSALYLCASSSGVYGYTFGSGTRLTVV.

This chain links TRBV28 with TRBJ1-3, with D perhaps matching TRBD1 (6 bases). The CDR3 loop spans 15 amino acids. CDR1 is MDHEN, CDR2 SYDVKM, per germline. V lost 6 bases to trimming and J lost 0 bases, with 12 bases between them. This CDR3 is CASSEDSYSGNTIYF. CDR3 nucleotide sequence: TGTGCCAGCAGCGAGGACAGCTACTCTGGAAACACCATATATTTT.

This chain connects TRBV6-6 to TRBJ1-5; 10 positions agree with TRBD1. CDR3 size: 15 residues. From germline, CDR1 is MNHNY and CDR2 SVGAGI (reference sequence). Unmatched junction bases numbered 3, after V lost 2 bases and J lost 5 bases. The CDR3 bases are TGTGCCAGCAGTTACGGACAGGGGGGCTATCAGCCCCAGCATTTT. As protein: CASSYGQGGYQPQHF.

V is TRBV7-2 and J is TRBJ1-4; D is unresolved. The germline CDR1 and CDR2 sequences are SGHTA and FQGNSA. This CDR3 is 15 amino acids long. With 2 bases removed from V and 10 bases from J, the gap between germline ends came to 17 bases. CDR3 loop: CASSLLSTGSGKLFF. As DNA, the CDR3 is TGTGCCAGCAGCTTATTATCGACTGGATCCGGAAAACTGTTTTTT.

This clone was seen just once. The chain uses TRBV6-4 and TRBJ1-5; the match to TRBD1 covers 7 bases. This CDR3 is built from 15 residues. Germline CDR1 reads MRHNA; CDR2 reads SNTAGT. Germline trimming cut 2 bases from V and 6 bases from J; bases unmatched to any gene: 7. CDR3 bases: TGTGCCAGCAGTGACGAAGCAGGGGGGAGTCAGCCCCAGCATTTT. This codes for CASSDEAGGSQPQHF.

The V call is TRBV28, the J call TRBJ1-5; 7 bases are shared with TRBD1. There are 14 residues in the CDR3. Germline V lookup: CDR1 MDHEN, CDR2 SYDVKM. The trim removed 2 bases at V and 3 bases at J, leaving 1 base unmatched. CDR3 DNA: TGTGCCAGCAGTTTAGGACAGGCCAATCAGCCCCAGCATTTT. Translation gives CASSLGQANQPQHF.

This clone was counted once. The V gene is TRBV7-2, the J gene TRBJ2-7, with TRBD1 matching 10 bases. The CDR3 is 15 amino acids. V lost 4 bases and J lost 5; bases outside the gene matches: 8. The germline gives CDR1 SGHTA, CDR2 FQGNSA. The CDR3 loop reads CASSWGGDRGNEQYF. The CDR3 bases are TGTGCCAGCAGCTGGGGGGGGGACAGGGGAAACGAGCAGTACTTC. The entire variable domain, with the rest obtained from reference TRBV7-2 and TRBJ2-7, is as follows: GAGVSQSPSNKVTEKGKDVELRCDPISGHTALYWYRQSLGQGLEFLIYFQGNSAPDKSGLPSDRFSAERTGGSVSTLTIQRTQQEDSAVYLCASSWGGDRGNEQYFGPGTRLTVT.

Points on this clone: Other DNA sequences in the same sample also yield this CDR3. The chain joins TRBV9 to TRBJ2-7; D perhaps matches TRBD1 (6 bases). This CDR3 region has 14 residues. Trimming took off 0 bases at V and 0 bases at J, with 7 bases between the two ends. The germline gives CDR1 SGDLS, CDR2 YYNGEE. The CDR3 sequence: CASSVAQGSYEQYF. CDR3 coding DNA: TGTGCCAGCAGCGTAGCACAGGGCTCCTACGAGCAGTACTTC.

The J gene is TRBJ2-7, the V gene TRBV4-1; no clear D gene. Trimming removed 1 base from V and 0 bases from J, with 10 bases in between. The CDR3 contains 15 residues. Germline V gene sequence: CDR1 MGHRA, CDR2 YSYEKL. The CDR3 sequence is CASSQVAPSSYEQYF. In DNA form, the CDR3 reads TGCGCCAGCAGCCAAGTTGCACCTAGCTCCTACGAGCAGTACTTC.

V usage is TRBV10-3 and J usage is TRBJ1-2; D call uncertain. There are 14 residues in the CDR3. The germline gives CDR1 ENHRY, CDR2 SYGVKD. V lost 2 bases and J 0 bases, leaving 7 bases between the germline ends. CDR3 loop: CAISEIGTNYGYTF. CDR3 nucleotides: TGTGCCATCAGTGAGATCGGGACTAACTATGGCTACACCTTC.

CDR3 coding DNA: TGCGCCAGCAGCCAAGAATACAGGGGGCGGAATTACAATGAGCAGTTCTTC. Its protein product is CASSQEYRGRNYNEQFF. This rearrangement joins TRBV4-3 to TRBJ2-1, with TRBD1 matching 9 bases. Germline values: CDR1 LGHNA, CDR2 YSLEER. CDR3 length equals 17 residues. Trimming removed 0 bases from V and 4 bases from J; junction bases left unmatched: 7.

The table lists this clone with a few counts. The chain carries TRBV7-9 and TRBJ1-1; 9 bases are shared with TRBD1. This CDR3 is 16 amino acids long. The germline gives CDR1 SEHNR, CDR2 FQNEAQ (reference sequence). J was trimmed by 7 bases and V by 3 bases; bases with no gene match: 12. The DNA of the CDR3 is TGTGCCAGCAGCTTCTCGTTGAACAGGGGGCAGGGTGAAGCTTTCTTT. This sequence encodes CASSFSLNRGQGEAFF.

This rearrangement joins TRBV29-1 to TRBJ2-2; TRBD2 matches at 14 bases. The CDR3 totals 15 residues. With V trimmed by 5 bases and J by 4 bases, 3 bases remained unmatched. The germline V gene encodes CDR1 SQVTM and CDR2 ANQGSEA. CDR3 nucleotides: TGCAGCGTTAAGACTAGCGGGGGGGGCACCGGGGAGCTGTTTTTT. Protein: CSVKTSGGGTGELFF.

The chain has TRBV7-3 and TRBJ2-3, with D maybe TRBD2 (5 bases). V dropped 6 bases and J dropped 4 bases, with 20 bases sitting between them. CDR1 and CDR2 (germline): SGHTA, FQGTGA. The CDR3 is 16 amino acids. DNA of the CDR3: TGTGCCAGCAGGAATCGTCCGGGATCCCAATCAGATACGCAGTATTTT. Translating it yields CASRNRPGSQSDTQYF.

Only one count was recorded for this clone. CDR3 DNA sequence: TGCGCCAGCAGCCAAGCGGCGGGGGGGGCCCGCTCCTACGAGCAGTACTTC. It is translated as CASSQAAGGARSYEQYF. The V gene is TRBV4-3, the J gene TRBJ2-7; 9 nucleotides align to TRBD2. V was clipped by 1 base and J by 0 bases; unmatched bases: 7. The CDR3 is made up of 17 amino acids. Germline values: CDR1 LGHNA, CDR2 YSLEER.

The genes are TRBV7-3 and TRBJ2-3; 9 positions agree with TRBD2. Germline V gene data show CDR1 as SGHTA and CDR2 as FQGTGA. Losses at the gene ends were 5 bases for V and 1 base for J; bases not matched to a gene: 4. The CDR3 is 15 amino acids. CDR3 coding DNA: TGTGCCAGCAGCCCGCGACTAGCGGGCACAGATACGCAGTATTTT. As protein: CASSPRLAGTDTQYF. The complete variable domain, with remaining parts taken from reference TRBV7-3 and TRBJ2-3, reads GAGVSQTPSNKVTEKGKYVELRCDPISGHTALYWYRQSLGQGPEFLIYFQGTGAADDSGLPNDRFFAVRPEGSVSTLKIQRTERGDSAVYLCASSPRLAGTDTQYFGPGTRLTVL.